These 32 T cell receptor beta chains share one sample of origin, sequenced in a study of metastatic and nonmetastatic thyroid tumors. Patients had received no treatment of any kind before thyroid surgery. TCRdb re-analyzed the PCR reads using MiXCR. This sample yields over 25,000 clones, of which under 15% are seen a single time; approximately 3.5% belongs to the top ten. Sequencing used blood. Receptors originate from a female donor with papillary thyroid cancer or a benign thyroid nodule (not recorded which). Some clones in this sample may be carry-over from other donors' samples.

CDR3 loop: CASSLLGETQYF. CDR3 sequence (DNA): TGTGCCAGCAGCCTACTGGGAGAGACCCAGTACTTC. The V and J genes are TRBV7-8 and TRBJ2-5; unclear D gene. The CDR3 contains 12 residues. Germline V lookup: CDR1 SGHVS, CDR2 FQNEAQ. V dropped 5 bases and J dropped 4 bases, with 8 bases sitting between them.

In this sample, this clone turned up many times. CDR3 DNA: TGTGCCAGCAGTTGGGGGGGACAGGTCTCTGGGGCCAACGTCCTGACTTTC. Its protein product is CASSWGGQVSGANVLTF. V and J are TRBV6-1 and TRBJ2-6, with D perhaps TRBD1 (8 bases). Trimming removed 5 bases at V and 0 bases at J, with 14 bases between. Germline assignment: CDR1 MNHNS and CDR2 SASEGT. This CDR3 has 17 amino acids.

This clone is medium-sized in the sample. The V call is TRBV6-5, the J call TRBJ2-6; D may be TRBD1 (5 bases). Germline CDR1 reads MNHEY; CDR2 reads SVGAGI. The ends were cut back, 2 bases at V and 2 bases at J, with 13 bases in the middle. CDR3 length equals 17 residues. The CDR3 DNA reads TGTGCCAGCAGTTACGGGCAGGGAAGGGCTGGGGCCAACGTCCTGACTTTC. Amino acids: CASSYGQGRAGANVLTF.

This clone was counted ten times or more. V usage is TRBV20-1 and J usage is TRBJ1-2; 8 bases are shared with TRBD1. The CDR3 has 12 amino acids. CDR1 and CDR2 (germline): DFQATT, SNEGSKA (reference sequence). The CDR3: CTTGQGGVGYTF. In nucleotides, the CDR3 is TGCACTACCGGACAGGGTGGTGTTGGCTACACCTTC.

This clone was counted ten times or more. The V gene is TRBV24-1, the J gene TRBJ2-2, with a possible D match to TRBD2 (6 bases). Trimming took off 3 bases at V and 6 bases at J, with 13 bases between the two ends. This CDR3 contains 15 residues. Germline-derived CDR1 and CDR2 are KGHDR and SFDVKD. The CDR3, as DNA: TGTGCCACCAGTGATACGGCTAGCGCGGCCGGGGAGCTGTTTTTT. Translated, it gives CATSDTASAAGELFF.

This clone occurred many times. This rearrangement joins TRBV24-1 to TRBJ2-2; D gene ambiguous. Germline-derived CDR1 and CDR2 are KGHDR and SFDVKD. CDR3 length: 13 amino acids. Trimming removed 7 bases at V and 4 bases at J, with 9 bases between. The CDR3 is CATSLDRTGELFF. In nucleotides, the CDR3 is TGTGCCACCAGCCTTGACCGCACCGGGGAGCTGTTTTTT.

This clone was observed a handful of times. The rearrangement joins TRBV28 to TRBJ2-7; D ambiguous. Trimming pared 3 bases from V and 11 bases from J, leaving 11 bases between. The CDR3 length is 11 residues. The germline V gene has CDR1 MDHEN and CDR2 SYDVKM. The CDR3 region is CASSFGPVEYF. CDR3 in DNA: TGTGCCAGCAGTTTTGGACCCGTCGAGTACTTC.

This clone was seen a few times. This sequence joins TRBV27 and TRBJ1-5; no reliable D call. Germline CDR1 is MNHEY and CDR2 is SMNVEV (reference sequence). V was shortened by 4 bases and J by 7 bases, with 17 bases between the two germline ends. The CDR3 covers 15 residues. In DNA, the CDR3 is TGTGCCAGCAGTTCCAGTTGGGGAATTGGCCAGCCCCAGCATTTT. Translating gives CASSSSWGIGQPQHF.

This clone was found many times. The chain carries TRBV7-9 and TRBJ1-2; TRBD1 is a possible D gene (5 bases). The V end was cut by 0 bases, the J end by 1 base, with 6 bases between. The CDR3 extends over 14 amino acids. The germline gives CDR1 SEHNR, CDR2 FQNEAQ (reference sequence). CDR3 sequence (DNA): TGTGCCAGCAGCTTAGCGGGGGGTAACTATGGCTACACCTTC. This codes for CASSLAGGNYGYTF.

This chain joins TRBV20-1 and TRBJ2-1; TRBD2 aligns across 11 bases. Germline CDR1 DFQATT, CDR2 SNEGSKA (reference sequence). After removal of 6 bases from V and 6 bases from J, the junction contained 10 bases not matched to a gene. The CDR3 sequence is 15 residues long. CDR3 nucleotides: TGCAGTGCGAATCCACTAGCGGGAGTTCTCAATGAGCAGTTCTTC. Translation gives CSANPLAGVLNEQFF.

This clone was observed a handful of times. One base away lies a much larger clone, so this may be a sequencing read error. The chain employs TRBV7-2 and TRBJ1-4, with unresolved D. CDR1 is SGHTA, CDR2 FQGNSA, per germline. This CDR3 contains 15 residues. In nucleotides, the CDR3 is TGTGCCAGCAGCCGTCTGGGGAGGCTTAGCGAAAAACTGTCTTTT. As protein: CASSRLGRLSEKLSF.

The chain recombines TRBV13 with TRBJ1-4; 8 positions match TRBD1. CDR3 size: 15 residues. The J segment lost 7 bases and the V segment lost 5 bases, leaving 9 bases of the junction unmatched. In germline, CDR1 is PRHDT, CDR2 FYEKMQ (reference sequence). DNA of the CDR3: TGTGCCAGCAGCCCCGCAGGACAGGGAAGTGAAAAACTGTTTTTT. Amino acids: CASSPAGQGSEKLFF.

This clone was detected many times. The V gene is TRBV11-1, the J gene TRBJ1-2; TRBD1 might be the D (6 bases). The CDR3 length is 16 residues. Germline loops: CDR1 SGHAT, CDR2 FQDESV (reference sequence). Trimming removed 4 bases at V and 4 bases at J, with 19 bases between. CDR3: CASSSGLSGHLYGYTF. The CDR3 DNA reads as TGTGCCAGCAGCTCCGGTTTATCGGGACACCTCTATGGCTACACCTTC. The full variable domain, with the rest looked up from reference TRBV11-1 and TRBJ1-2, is EAEVAQSPRYKITEKSQAVAFWCDPISGHATLYWYRQILGQGPELLVQFQDESVVDDSQLPKDRFSAERLKGVDSTLKIQPAELGDSAMYLCASSSGLSGHLYGYTFGSGTRLTVV.

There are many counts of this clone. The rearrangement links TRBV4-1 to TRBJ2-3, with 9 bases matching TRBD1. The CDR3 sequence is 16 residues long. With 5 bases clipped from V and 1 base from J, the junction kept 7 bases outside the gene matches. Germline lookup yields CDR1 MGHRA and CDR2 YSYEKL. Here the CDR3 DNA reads TGCGCCAGCAGCTCGACGGGACAGGGCCGCACAGATACGCAGTATTTT. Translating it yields CASSSTGQGRTDTQYF.

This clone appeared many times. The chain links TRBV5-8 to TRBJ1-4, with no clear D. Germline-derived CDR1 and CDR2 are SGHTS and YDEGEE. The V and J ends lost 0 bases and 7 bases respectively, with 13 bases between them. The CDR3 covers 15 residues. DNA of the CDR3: TGTGCCAGCAGCTTGGCGGTTTTGGGAGGTGAAAAACTGTTTTTT. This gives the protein CASSLAVLGGEKLFF.

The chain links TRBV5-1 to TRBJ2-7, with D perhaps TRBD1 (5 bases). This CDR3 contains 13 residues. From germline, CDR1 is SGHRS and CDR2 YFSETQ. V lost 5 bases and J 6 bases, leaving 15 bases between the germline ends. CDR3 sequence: CASSFVTQGEQYF. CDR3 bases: TGCGCCAGCAGTTTCGTGACTCAGGGCGAGCAGTACTTC.

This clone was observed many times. For the CDR3, the DNA is TGTGCCAGCAGCCAAGAACTTCGGGCCGAGCAGTTCTTC. Encoded protein: CASSQELRAEQFF. The chain links TRBV3-1 to TRBJ2-1, with D hard to call. Germline assignment: CDR1 LGHDT and CDR2 YNNKEL (reference sequence). The V end lost 0 bases, the J end lost 10 bases, and 10 bases lay between the germline ends. The CDR3 totals 13 residues.

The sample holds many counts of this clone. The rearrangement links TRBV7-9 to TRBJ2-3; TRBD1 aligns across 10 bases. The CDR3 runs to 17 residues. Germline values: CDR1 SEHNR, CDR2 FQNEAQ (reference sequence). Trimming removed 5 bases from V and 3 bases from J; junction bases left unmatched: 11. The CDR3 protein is CASSPVGTGVVTDTQYF. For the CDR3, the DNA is TGTGCCAGCAGCCCAGTCGGGACAGGGGTCGTTACAGATACGCAGTATTTT. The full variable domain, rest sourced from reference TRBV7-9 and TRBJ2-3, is DTGVSQNPRHKITKRGQNVTFRCDPISEHNRLYWYRQTLGQGPEFLTYFQNEAQLEKSRLLSDRFSAERPKGSFSTLEIQRTEQGDSAMYLCASSPVGTGVVTDTQYFGPGTRLTVL.

The CDR3 region is CASSLGQGYTDTQYF. The CDR3 DNA reads as TGCGCCAGCAGCTTGGGACAGGGGTACACAGATACGCAGTATTTT. The genes are TRBV5-1 and TRBJ2-3; 8 positions agree with TRBD1. V lost 0 bases and J lost 2; bases outside the gene matches: 2. CDR1 is SGHRS and CDR2 is YFSETQ in the germline V gene. This CDR3 contains 15 residues.

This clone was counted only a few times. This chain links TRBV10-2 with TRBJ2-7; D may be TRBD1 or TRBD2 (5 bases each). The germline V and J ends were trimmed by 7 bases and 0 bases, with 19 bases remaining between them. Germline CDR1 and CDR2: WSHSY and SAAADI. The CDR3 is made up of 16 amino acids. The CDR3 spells CASIPRGARLSYEQYF. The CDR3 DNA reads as TGCGCCAGCATCCCAAGGGGAGCGCGTCTCTCCTACGAGCAGTACTTC.

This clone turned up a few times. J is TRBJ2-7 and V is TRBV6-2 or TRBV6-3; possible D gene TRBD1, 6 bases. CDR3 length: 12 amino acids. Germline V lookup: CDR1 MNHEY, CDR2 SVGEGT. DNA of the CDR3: TGTGTCACGCATGGACAGAATTACGAGCAGTACTTC. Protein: CVTHGQNYEQYF.

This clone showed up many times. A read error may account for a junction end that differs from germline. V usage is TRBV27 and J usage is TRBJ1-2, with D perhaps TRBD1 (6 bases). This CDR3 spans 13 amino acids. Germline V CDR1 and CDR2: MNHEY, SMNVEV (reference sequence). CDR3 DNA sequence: TGTGCCGGCAGCGGGGGGGGGGCCCATGGCTACACCTTC. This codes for CAGSGGGAHGYTF.

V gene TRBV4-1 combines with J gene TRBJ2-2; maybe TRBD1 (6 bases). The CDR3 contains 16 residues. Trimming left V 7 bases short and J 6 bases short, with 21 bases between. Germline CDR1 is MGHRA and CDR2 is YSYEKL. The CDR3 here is CASIMWGRSGAGELFF. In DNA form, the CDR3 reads TGCGCCAGCATTATGTGGGGCCGCTCAGGGGCCGGGGAGCTGTTTTTT.

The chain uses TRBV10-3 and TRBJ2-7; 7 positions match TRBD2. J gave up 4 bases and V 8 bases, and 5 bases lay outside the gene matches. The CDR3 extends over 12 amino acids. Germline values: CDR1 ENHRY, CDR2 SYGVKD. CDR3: CAIGGSEYEQYF. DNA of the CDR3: TGTGCCATCGGCGGGAGTGAGTACGAGCAGTACTTC.

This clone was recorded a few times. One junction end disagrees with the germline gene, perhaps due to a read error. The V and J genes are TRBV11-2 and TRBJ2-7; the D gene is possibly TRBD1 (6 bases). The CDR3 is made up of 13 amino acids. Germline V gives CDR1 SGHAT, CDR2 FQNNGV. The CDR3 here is CASSPDRTYEHYF. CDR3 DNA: TGTGCGAGCAGCCCGGACAGAACCTACGAGCACTACTTC.

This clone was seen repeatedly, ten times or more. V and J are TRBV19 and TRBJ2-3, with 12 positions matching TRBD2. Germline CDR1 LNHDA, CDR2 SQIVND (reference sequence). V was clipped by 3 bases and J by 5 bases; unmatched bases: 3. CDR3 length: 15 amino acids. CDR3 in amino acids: CASSMTSGSGDTQYF. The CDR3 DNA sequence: TGTGCCAGTAGTATGACTAGCGGGAGTGGAGATACGCAGTATTTT.

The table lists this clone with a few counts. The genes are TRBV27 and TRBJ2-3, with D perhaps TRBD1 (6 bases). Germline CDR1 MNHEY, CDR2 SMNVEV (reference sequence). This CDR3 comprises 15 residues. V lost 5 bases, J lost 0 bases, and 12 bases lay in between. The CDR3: CASSVLQGSTDTQYF. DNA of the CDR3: TGTGCCAGCAGTGTCCTACAGGGAAGCACAGATACGCAGTATTTT.

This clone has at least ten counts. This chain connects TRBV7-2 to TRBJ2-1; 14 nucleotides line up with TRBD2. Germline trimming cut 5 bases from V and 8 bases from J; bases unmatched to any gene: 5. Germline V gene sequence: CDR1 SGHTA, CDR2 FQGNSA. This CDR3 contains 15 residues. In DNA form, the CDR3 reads TGTGCCAGCAGCCCCGGGACTAGCGGGAGTTATGAGCAGTTCTTC. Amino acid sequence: CASSPGTSGSYEQFF.

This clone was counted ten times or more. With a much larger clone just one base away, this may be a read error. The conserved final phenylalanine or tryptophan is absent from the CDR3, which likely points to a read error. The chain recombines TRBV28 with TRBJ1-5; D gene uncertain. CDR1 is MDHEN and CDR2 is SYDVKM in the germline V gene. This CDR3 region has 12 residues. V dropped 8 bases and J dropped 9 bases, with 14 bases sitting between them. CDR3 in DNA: TGTGCCAGCGCTAGTCAGTCTAGGCCCCAGCATCTT. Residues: CASASQSRPQHL.

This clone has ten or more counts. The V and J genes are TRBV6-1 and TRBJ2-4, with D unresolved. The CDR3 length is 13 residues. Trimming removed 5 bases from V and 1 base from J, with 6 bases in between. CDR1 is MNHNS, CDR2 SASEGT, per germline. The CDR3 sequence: CASSTAAKNIQYF. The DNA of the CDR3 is TGTGCCAGCAGTACAGCTGCCAAAAACATTCAGTACTTC.

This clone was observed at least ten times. CDR3 nucleotides: TGTGCCAGTAGCCAACGGGGCACAGATACGCAGTATTTT. Translating it yields CASSQRGTDTQYF. V usage is TRBV19 and J usage is TRBJ2-3; D not resolved. The germline V and J ends were trimmed by 6 bases and 1 base, with 8 bases remaining between them. There are 13 residues in the CDR3. Germline-derived CDR1 and CDR2 are LNHDA and SQIVND (reference sequence).

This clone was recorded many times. CDR3 sequence reads: CASSLINTDTQYF. As DNA, the CDR3 is TGTGCCAGCAGTTTAATCAACACAGATACGCAGTATTTT. This chain joins TRBV28 and TRBJ2-3; D is undetermined. The germline V and J ends were trimmed by 2 bases and 2 bases, with 5 bases remaining between them. Germline loops: CDR1 MDHEN, CDR2 SYDVKM. The CDR3 extends over 13 amino acids.